The TCR beta chain under discussion was sequenced for a study of Graves' ophthalmopathy and Graves' hyperthyroidism. About the study: Samples of peripheral blood were obtained at initial diagnosis, prior to treatment of any kind. Overall study results and limits: Blood contained most expanded thyroid clonotypes exceeding 0.001 frequency. Distinction of ophthalmopathy from stable hyperthyroidism by a 13-signature model reached roughly 87% sensitivity and 81.08% specificity.

RNA served as the template for amplifying TCR beta CDR3 regions. Investigators did first-round RT-PCR with HTBI primers, then second-round multiplex PCR. TCRdb redid the calling of the multiplex PCR reads with MiXCR, one entry per CDR3 protein. Here the sample spans under 350,000 distinct CDR3 sequences, roughly 15% being singletons. The germline V gene encodes CDR1 MNHEY and CDR2 SVGEGT. The CDR3 has 14 amino acids. V was clipped by 6 bases and J by 5 bases, with 16 bases between them. This clonotype was seen many times. Its antigen is as yet unknown. Clinicians diagnosed using symptoms, serum thyroxine, TRAb, thyroid ultrasound and orbital computed tomography.

The sample comprised peripheral blood. This TCR came from an adult man with Graves' ophthalmopathy. This chain joins TRBV6-2 or TRBV6-3 and TRBJ1-1; D is unclear. CDR3 DNA sequence: TGTGCCAGCAGCTCCACACCCCATGGGACTGAAGCTTTCTTT. This encodes CASSSTPHGTEAFF.